These T cell receptor beta chains were read from a single sample in a study of T cell repertoires in cytomegalovirus infection. TCRdb re-analysed the reads in MiXCR, keeping a single row per CDR3 protein. This sample has approximately 910,000 distinct CDR3 sequences, with roughly 30% found just once. For these TCRs, the target antigens are not known. The input for sequencing was cultured CD8+ T cells from PBMCs, taken from culture after CMV antigen stimulation. The receptors come from a human donor in good health (CMV status not recorded). Some clones in this sample may be carry-over from other donors' samples. Both conserved end residues are part of each CDR3. The D gene is left open where the match is weak. The size of a clone is reported for some rows only, either as once, few or many, or as a class for expanded clones.

J gene	clone size	D gene	V gene	CDR3 protein	CDR3 DNA
TRBJ2-3	.	TRBD1	TRBV28	CASSYGQGIDTQYF	TGTGCCAGCAGCTACGGACAGGGGATAGATACGCAGTATTTT
TRBJ2-7	.	.	TRBV11-3	CASSLEAVDEQYF	TGTGCCAGCAGCTTAGAGGCCGTAGACGAGCAGTACTTC
TRBJ1-1	.	.	TRBV5-1	CASLQGTEAFF	TGCGCCAGCCTGCAGGGAACTGAAGCTTTCTTT
TRBJ1-3	.	TRBD1	TRBV2	CASGTGQFQRGGNTIYF	TGTGCCAGCGGGACAGGTCAATTTCAAAGGGGTGGAAACACCATATATTTT
TRBJ2-7	few	.	TRBV6-2/TRBV6-3	CASSPGYYEQYF	TGTGCCAGCAGTCCCGGATACTACGAGCAGTACTTC
TRBJ2-5	.	TRBD2	TRBV27	CASSLWGGEVGETQYF	TGTGCCAGCAGTTTATGGGGGGGAGAGGTGGGAGAGACCCAGTACTTC
TRBJ1-1	.	TRBD1	TRBV13	CASSIDRAEAFF	TGTGCCAGCAGCATTGACAGGGCTGAAGCTTTCTTT
TRBJ1-1	few	TRBD1	TRBV6-6	CASTLDRGAEAFF	TGTGCCAGCACCCTGGACAGGGGTGCTGAAGCTTTCTTT
TRBJ1-2	few	.	TRBV28	CASSPTPQAYGYTF	TGTGCCAGCAGTCCCACCCCCCAGGCTTATGGCTACACCTTC
TRBJ2-3	.	.	TRBV6-2/TRBV6-3	CASRFPGQGLDAQYF	TGTGCCAGCAGATTTCCGGGACAAGGGCTTGATGCGCAGTATTTT
TRBJ2-1	.	.	TRBV28	CASSLLYGLNEQFF	TGTGCCAGCAGTTTATTATACGGACTCAATGAGCAGTTCTTC
TRBJ1-1	.	.	TRBV6-1	CASRAEGGLTEAFF	TGTGCCAGCAGGGCCGAGGGGGGGCTCACTGAAGCTTTCTTT
TRBJ2-3	.	.	TRBV28	CASSPRHLDTQYF	TGTGCCAGCAGTCCCAGACACTTAGATACGCAGTATTTT
TRBJ2-1	few	.	TRBV2	CASRLQGGSYNEQFF	TGTGCCAGCAGATTACAGGGTGGGTCCTACAATGAGCAGTTCTTC
TRBJ2-5	few	TRBD2	TRBV7-2	CASSLGDYLAGGPETQYF	TGTGCCAGCAGCTTGGGGGATTACCTAGCGGGGGGGCCCGAGACCCAGTACTTC
TRBJ2-3	.	.	TRBV27	CASSRGGGGTDTQYF	TGTGCCAGCAGTCGAGGAGGGGGCGGTACAGATACGCAGTATTTT
TRBJ2-7	few	TRBD1	TRBV20-1	CSARGRGTYEQYF	TGCAGTGCCAGAGGCAGGGGGACCTACGAGCAGTACTTC
TRBJ1-5	few	TRBD1	TRBV10-3	CAISEEDRTDQPQHF	TGTGCCATCAGTGAGGAGGACAGGACGGATCAGCCCCAGCATTTT
TRBJ1-6	.	.	TRBV4-3	CASSQDSLRRDSPLHF	TGCGCCAGCAGCCAAGATTCACTGAGGAGGGATTCACCCCTCCACTTT
TRBJ1-5	.	.	TRBV27	CASSFGGPPQPQHF	TGTGCCAGCAGTTTTGGGGGGCCACCTCAGCCCCAGCATTTT
TRBJ2-7	.	.	TRBV29-1	CSSSDGYEQYF	TGCAGCTCGTCGGACGGGTACGAGCAGTACTTC
TRBJ2-1	.	TRBD2	TRBV4-1	CASTFRGGGGNEQFF	TGCGCCAGCACTTTCCGGGGGGGAGGTGGCAATGAGCAGTTCTTC
TRBJ2-5	.	.	TRBV18	CASSPSAVSETQYF	TGTGCCAGCTCACCATCCGCGGTTTCGGAGACCCAGTACTTC
TRBJ2-5	.	.	TRBV7-9	CASSLEGQAQYF	TGTGCCAGCAGCTTAGAGGGGCAGGCCCAGTACTTC
TRBJ1-1	few	.	TRBV20-1	CSARGPLNTEAFF	TGCAGTGCTAGGGGACCTTTGAACACTGAAGCTTTCTTT
TRBJ2-1	.	TRBD1	TRBV29-1	CSVVRDSYNEQFF	TGCAGCGTTGTAAGGGACAGCTACAATGAGCAGTTCTTC
TRBJ2-5	many	.	TRBV7-8	CASSLISQETQYF	TGTGCCAGCAGCTTAATTAGCCAAGAGACCCAGTACTTC
TRBJ1-6	few	.	TRBV4-2	CASSQPLIDSPLHF	TGTGCCAGCAGCCAGCCCCTGATTGATTCACCCCTCCACTTT
TRBJ2-5	few	.	TRBV7-9	CASSLGAQGYQETQYF	TGTGCCAGCAGCTTAGGTGCTCAGGGGTACCAAGAGACCCAGTACTTC
TRBJ1-2	.	.	TRBV9	CASSVATGSVEGYTF	TGTGCCAGCAGCGTAGCTACGGGCAGTGTGGAGGGCTACACCTTC
TRBJ1-6	once	.	TRBV12-5	CASGPNSPLHF	TGTGCTAGTGGTCCTAATTCACCCCTCCACTTT
TRBJ1-1	.	.	TRBV20-1	CSAPGETEAFF	TGCAGTGCTCCGGGGGAGACTGAAGCTTTCTTT
TRBJ2-1	.	TRBD2	TRBV9	CASSPRPSGPYNEQFF	TGTGCCAGCAGCCCTCGCCCTAGCGGACCCTACAATGAGCAGTTCTTC